These 11 T cell receptor beta chains were all obtained from the same sample, sequenced in a study of shared clonotypes between healthy human individuals. TCRdb's copy holds only in-frame clones and misses some; the assay was immunoSEQ multiplex PCR. The sample comprises 1.6 million or so clones, roughly 96% of which are singletons, and about 1.2% rests with the top ten. Sequencing used naive CD4+ T cells sorted from blood. Subset specified: CD45RA+ positively selected. Receptors were obtained from a man aged 25-40 years in good health.

A remark on this clone: This CDR3 is also generated by other DNA sequences in the sample. The rearrangement links TRBV18 to TRBJ2-5, with D maybe TRBD1 (5 bases). The germline V gene encodes CDR1 KGHSH and CDR2 LQKENI. Trimming left V 0 bases short and J 4 bases short, with 9 bases between. The CDR3 sequence is 14 residues long. This CDR3 reads CASSPPGVAETQYF. The DNA of the CDR3 is TGTGCCAGCTCACCACCAGGGGTGGCAGAGACCCAGTACTTC.

The rearrangement joins TRBV15 to TRBJ2-1; 10 bases line up with TRBD1. The CDR3 has 16 amino acids. Per the germline V gene, CDR1 is LNHNV and CDR2 is YYDKDF (reference sequence). V trimming: 1 base; J trimming: 8 bases; junction bases outside the gene matches: 8. The CDR3 coding sequence is TGTGCCACCAGCAGAGGACAGGGGGCCTTGTTTGATGAGCAGTTCTTC. Its protein product is CATSRGQGALFDEQFF.

V usage is TRBV11-2 and J usage is TRBJ1-4; no clear D. V shed 5 bases and J shed 5 bases, with 12 bases lying between them. The CDR3 runs 14 residues. From germline, CDR1 is SGHAT and CDR2 FQNNGV. The CDR3 DNA follows: TGTGCCAGCAGCCCACAGTTTCCAAATGAAAAACTGTTTTTT. Residues: CASSPQFPNEKLFF.

The V and J genes are TRBV7-9 and TRBJ2-2; maybe TRBD1 (6 bases). The CDR3 sequence is 18 residues long. Per germline, CDR1 SEHNR and CDR2 FQNEAQ (reference sequence). Trimming took off 1 base at V and 0 bases at J, with 15 bases between the two ends. CDR3 sequence: CASSLDPRGRTNTGELFF. The CDR3, as DNA: TGTGCCAGCAGCTTAGATCCGAGGGGGAGAACGAACACCGGGGAGCTGTTTTTT. Using reference TRBV7-9 and TRBJ2-2 for the parts outside the CDR3, the full variable domain is DTGVSQNPRHKITKRGQNVTFRCDPISEHNRLYWYRQTLGQGPEFLTYFQNEAQLEKSRLLSDRFSAERPKGSFSTLEIQRTEQGDSAMYLCASSLDPRGRTNTGELFFGEGSRLTVL.

The gene calls are TRBV5-8 and TRBJ2-2; 9 bases align to TRBD1. In germline, CDR1 is SGHTS, CDR2 YDEGEE. The CDR3 runs 15 residues. The V gene end was trimmed by 4 bases and the J gene end by 4 bases; junction bases not matched to a gene: 5. Here the CDR3 DNA reads TGTGCCAGCAGCCCACAGGGGGCGCCCACCGGGGAGCTGTTTTTT. Translation: CASSPQGAPTGELFF.

This sequence joins TRBV7-9 and TRBJ2-2; a possible D gene is TRBD2 (5 bases). This CDR3 contains 15 residues. V lost 4 bases to trimming and J lost 1 base, with 10 bases between them. Looked up from germline, CDR1 is SEHNR and CDR2 is FQNEAQ (reference sequence). The CDR3 loop is CASSSRTVNTGELFF. The CDR3, as DNA: TGTGCCAGCAGCTCCCGGACTGTGAACACCGGGGAGCTGTTTTTT.

The chain carries TRBV7-6 and TRBJ2-7; 8 nucleotides align to TRBD2. The CDR3 consists of 18 residues. Germline loops: CDR1 SGHVS, CDR2 FNYEAQ. After removal of 1 base from V and 0 bases from J, the junction contained 11 bases not matched to a gene. CDR3: CASSLGYRGRPSSYEQYF. In nucleotides, the CDR3 is TGTGCCAGCAGCTTAGGGTACCGCGGGAGGCCGAGCTCCTACGAGCAGTACTTC.

Remarks on this clone: A read error may produce the germline difference seen at one junction end. The gene calls are TRBV20-1 and TRBJ2-7; D unclear. This CDR3 has 11 amino acids. Germline CDR1 DFQATT, CDR2 SNEGSKA (reference sequence). CDR3 DNA sequence: TGCGGTGCCCCCCAGACCTACGAGCAGTACTTC. Translating gives CGAPQTYEQYF.

V is TRBV29-1 and J is TRBJ1-1; possible D gene TRBD1, 5 bases. The CDR3 has 12 residues. The V gene's germline CDR1 is SQVTM and CDR2 ANQGSEA. The V gene lost 3 bases and the J gene lost 5 bases, with 10 bases spanning the gap. As DNA, the CDR3 is TGCAGCGTTGATCGTACAGGTACTGAAGCTTTCTTT. Amino acid sequence: CSVDRTGTEAFF.

The V and J genes are TRBV9 and TRBJ1-3; the match to TRBD1 covers 7 bases. The germline gives CDR1 SGDLS, CDR2 YYNGEE. This CDR3 region has 16 residues. V shed 2 bases, J shed 4 bases, and the junction held 9 bases outside the gene matches. CDR3 protein: CASSVGVTGRGNTIYF. The CDR3 coding sequence is TGTGCCAGCAGCGTGGGGGTGACAGGGAGGGGAAACACCATATATTTT.

This chain connects TRBV9 to TRBJ2-2; no clear D gene. Germline CDR1 reads SGDLS; CDR2 reads YYNGEE. This CDR3 spans 15 amino acids. Trimming removed 2 bases at V and 3 bases at J, with 11 bases between. As DNA, the CDR3 is TGTGCCAGCAGCGTTGACCCCCTGGACACCGGGGAGCTGTTTTTT. Its protein product is CASSVDPLDTGELFF.